The 20 T cell receptor beta chains listed next were all sequenced from one sample in a study of identifying expanded T cells in peripheral blood. Measured with immunoSEQ multiplex PCR; TCRdb has only the in-frame clones, and not every one. Here the sample spans about 89,000 clones, approximately 83% being singletons. Source material: blood. These receptors all come from a person aged 18 to 75 in good health.

CDR3 protein: CASSYSSGQETQYF. The CDR3 nucleotides read TGTGCCAGCAGTTACTCTAGCGGACAAGAGACCCAGTACTTC. V is TRBV6-6 and J is TRBJ2-5; the D gene is possibly TRBD2 (6 bases). Germline V lookup: CDR1 MNHNY, CDR2 SVGAGI (reference sequence). Trimming pared 0 bases from V and 2 bases from J, leaving 7 bases between. The CDR3 is 14 amino acids.

V and J are TRBV18 and TRBJ1-3; 8 bases align to TRBD1. The length of the CDR3 is 16 residues. Germline trimming cut 3 bases from V and 0 bases from J; bases unmatched to any gene: 4. CDR1 and CDR2 (germline): KGHSH, LQKENI. DNA for the CDR3: TGTGCCAGCTCACCCCAGGACAGGGCCTCTGGAAACACCATATATTTT. Protein sequence: CASSPQDRASGNTIYF.

CDR3 coding DNA: TGTGCCAGCAGTTTTCAACAGGATCCTCGGTGGGCTTTCTTT. It yields the protein CASSFQQDPRWAFF. The V call is TRBV5-6, the J call TRBJ1-1; D is perhaps TRBD1 (5 bases). V was cut by 5 bases and J by 11 bases, with 22 bases left in between. Germline V gene data show CDR1 as SGHDT and CDR2 as YYEEEE. The CDR3 runs 14 residues.

This clone was seen a single time. The rearrangement uses TRBV7-9 and TRBJ1-3; D possibly corresponds to TRBD1 (5 bases). Germline V gene data show CDR1 as SEHNR and CDR2 as FQNEAQ (reference sequence). Trimming left V 1 base short and J 0 bases short, with 13 bases between. The CDR3 is 17 amino acids. The CDR3 coding sequence is TGTGCCAGCAGCTTAGTATACGGTGGGGCCTCTGGAAACACCATATATTTT. It codes for CASSLVYGGASGNTIYF.

The chain combines TRBV7-9 with TRBJ2-7; 9 nucleotides line up with TRBD1. CDR3 length equals 16 residues. V gave up 5 bases and J gave up 2 bases; unmatched junction bases: 10. From germline, CDR1 is SEHNR and CDR2 FQNEAQ (reference sequence). CDR3 loop: CASSNQDRGLTYEQYF. CDR3 in DNA: TGTGCCAGCAGCAACCAGGACAGGGGACTCACCTACGAGCAGTACTTC.

The genes are TRBV7-2 and TRBJ1-4; D is undetermined. V was cut by 2 bases and J by 8 bases, with 12 bases left in between. CDR1 and CDR2 from the germline V gene are SGHTA and FQGNSA. There are 14 residues in the CDR3. The CDR3 here is CASSLRQLSEKLFF. The CDR3, as DNA: TGTGCCAGCAGCTTAAGGCAGCTCTCCGAAAAACTGTTTTTT. Based on the CDR3 plus reference TRBV7-2 and TRBJ1-4, the full variable domain is GAGVSQSPSNKVTEKGKDVELRCDPISGHTALYWYRQSLGQGLEFLIYFQGNSAPDKSGLPSDRFSAERTGGSVSTLTIQRTQQEDSAVYLCASSLRQLSEKLFFGSGTQLSVL.

The CDR3 nucleotides read TGTGCCAGCAGCCCCGGGCCCTACTTGGGCTATGGCTACACCTTC. Residues: CASSPGPYLGYGYTF. This chain joins TRBV6-5 and TRBJ1-2; D gene uncertain. The CDR3 extends over 15 amino acids. Germline CDR1 and CDR2: MNHEY and SVGAGI. Deletions cut 6 bases from V and 4 bases from J, with 18 bases between.

The chain couples TRBV11-3 to TRBJ2-7, with D hard to call. The germline gives CDR1 SGHNT, CDR2 YENEEA. V shed 2 bases and J shed 5 bases, with 16 bases lying between them. The CDR3 sequence is 15 residues long. As DNA, the CDR3 is TGTGCCAGCAGCTTACATCAGATCCCCGGCCACGAGCAGTACTTC. It encodes CASSLHQIPGHEQYF.

The V gene is TRBV6-5, the J gene TRBJ1-3; D remains unclear. Trimming took off 10 bases at V and 0 bases at J, with 16 bases between the two ends. Germline CDR1 reads MNHEY; CDR2 reads SVGAGI. CDR3 length: 15 amino acids. The CDR3 DNA is TGTGCCACCTCAATAAGGGCGTTCTCTGGAAACACCATATATTTT. This encodes CATSIRAFSGNTIYF.

This chain uses TRBV6-6 with TRBJ1-1, with D uncertain. The germline gives CDR1 MNHNY, CDR2 SVGAGI (reference sequence). The CDR3 has 11 amino acids. The V end was cut by 7 bases, the J end by 1 base, with 4 bases between. The DNA for the CDR3 is TGTGCCAGCAAAGGGAACACTGAAGCTTTCTTT. Protein product: CASKGNTEAFF.

The chain couples TRBV4-1 to TRBJ2-1; D is unclear. The V gene's germline CDR1 is MGHRA and CDR2 YSYEKL. The CDR3 covers 14 residues. V was trimmed by 5 bases and J by 8 bases, leaving 16 bases between them. The CDR3 loop reads CASSVEYFRHEQFF. CDR3 nucleotides: TGCGCCAGCAGCGTTGAGTACTTTCGACATGAGCAGTTCTTC.

V and J are TRBV2 and TRBJ2-6; possibly TRBD2 for D (5 bases). The CDR3 sequence is 18 residues long. Trimming left V 1 base short and J 2 bases short, with 15 bases between. Germline V gives CDR1 SNHLY, CDR2 FYNNEI. CDR3 loop: CASSEGYGGLPGANVLTF. The CDR3, as DNA: TGTGCCAGCAGTGAAGGATACGGAGGCCTTCCTGGGGCCAACGTCCTGACTTTC. The full variable domain, rest sourced from reference TRBV2 and TRBJ2-6, is EPEVTQTPSHQVTQMGQEVILRCVPISNHLYFYWYRQILGQKVEFLVSFYNNEISEKSEIFDDQFSVERPDGSNFTLKIRSTKLEDSAMYFCASSEGYGGLPGANVLTFGAGSRLTVL.

V and J are TRBV9 and TRBJ2-6; no definite D call. CDR1 SGDLS and CDR2 YYNGEE come from the germline V gene. This CDR3 contains 16 residues. V lost 0 bases and J 4 bases, leaving 11 bases between the germline ends. CDR3 residues: CASSVDDGNGANVLTF. CDR3 bases: TGTGCCAGCAGCGTAGACGATGGAAACGGGGCCAACGTCCTGACTTTC.

The V gene is TRBV19, the J gene TRBJ1-1; 7 bases are shared with TRBD1. The CDR3 runs to 16 residues. Germline CDR1 reads LNHDA; CDR2 reads SQIVND (reference sequence). After removal of 4 bases from V and 0 bases from J, the junction contained 8 bases not matched to a gene. The CDR3 loop is CASSTGTVVLNTEAFF. CDR3 bases: TGTGCCAGTAGTACCGGGACAGTCGTCTTGAACACTGAAGCTTTCTTT.

The V and J genes are TRBV5-8 and TRBJ2-3; 11 bases fit TRBD2. From germline, CDR1 is SGHTS and CDR2 YDEGEE. V lost 3 bases, J lost 3 bases, and 9 bases stayed unmatched. This CDR3 comprises 17 residues. CDR3 nucleotides: TGTGCCAGCAGCTACCTTTTTCTAGCGGGGGGAACAGATACGCAGTATTTT. This sequence encodes CASSYLFLAGGTDTQYF.

The V and J genes are TRBV13 and TRBJ1-3; D is possibly TRBD1 (6 bases). CDR3 length: 12 amino acids. Germline assignment: CDR1 PRHDT and CDR2 FYEKMQ (reference sequence). Trimming shortened V by 5 bases and J by 6 bases, and 8 bases separated the two germline ends. The CDR3 sequence is CASSRQENTIYF. The CDR3 DNA is TGTGCCAGCAGCAGACAGGAAAACACCATATATTTT.

This clone was seen a handful of times. The chain is built from TRBV9 and TRBJ2-3, with a possible D match to TRBD2 (7 bases). V lost 1 base and J lost 0, with 15 bases in between. This CDR3 contains 17 residues. The germline CDR1 and CDR2 sequences are SGDLS and YYNGEE. Here the CDR3 reads CASSVRGRGPSTDTQYF. Here the CDR3 DNA reads TGTGCCAGCAGCGTAAGAGGGCGGGGGCCAAGCACAGATACGCAGTATTTT. Full variable domain (rest looked up from reference TRBV9 and TRBJ2-3): DSGVTQTPKHLITATGQRVTLRCSPRSGDLSVYWYQQSLDQGLQFLIQYYNGEERAKGNILERFSAQQFPDLHSELNLSSLELGDSALYFCASSVRGRGPSTDTQYFGPGTRLTVL.

This chain links TRBV11-2 with TRBJ2-3; D gene unclear. V was clipped by 4 bases and J by 0 bases, with 14 bases between them. The length of the CDR3 is 16 residues. Germline V gene sequence: CDR1 SGHAT, CDR2 FQNNGV. CDR3 in amino acids: CASSYNPTSSTDTQYF. For the CDR3, the DNA is TGTGCCAGCAGCTATAACCCTACATCTAGCACAGATACGCAGTATTTT.

The rearrangement joins TRBV29-1 to TRBJ1-2; D remains unclear. This CDR3 is built from 11 residues. The V gene's germline CDR1 is SQVTM and CDR2 ANQGSEA. Trimming removed 4 bases from V and 4 bases from J, with 7 bases in between. The CDR3 region has the DNA TGCAGCGTTGTCGAGTCCTATGGCTACACCTTC. It encodes CSVVESYGYTF. The whole variable domain, filled in from reference TRBV29-1 and TRBJ1-2, reads SAVISQKPSRDICQRGTSLTIQCQVDSQVTMMFWYRQQPGQSLTLIATANQGSEATYESGFVIDKFPISRPNLTFSTLTVSNMSPEDSSIYLCSVVESYGYTFGSGTRLTVV.

This chain joins TRBV30 and TRBJ2-3; D is unclear. Germline-derived CDR1 and CDR2 are GTSNPN and SVGIG (reference sequence). V was cut by 5 bases and J by 0 bases, with 3 bases left in between. This CDR3 contains 11 residues. CDR3 sequence reads: CAWASTDTQYF. The DNA of the CDR3 is TGTGCCTGGGCTAGCACAGATACGCAGTATTTT.